Included here is one T cell receptor beta chain sequence, with context. The antigen is unknown. CDR1 is SGDLS and CDR2 is YYNGEE in the germline V gene. V shed 0 bases and J shed 2 bases, with 8 bases lying between them. This CDR3 comprises 14 residues. Assay used: immunoSEQ multiplex PCR; TCRdb lists only in-frame clones, some missing. The data contain tens of thousands of clones, about 87% of them singletons. Genomic DNA came from blood conventional CD4+ T cells gated CD25-low CD127-high. This entry is derived from a study of regulatory and conventional T cells in RAG deficiency. Study-wide points: Other subsets showed 9.5 to 10-fold reductions, but Treg unique TCR beta sequences fell about 92-fold in these patients. In Omenn syndrome, Treg and Tconv repertoires overlapped >80%.

The sample also formed part of further work on regulatory T cells. That source reports: The PCR used 52 TRBV and 13 TRBJ primers. In patients, unique TRB V-J pairs were restricted and V/J usage skewed, especially in Tregs.

Sequenced material: CD4+ effector T cells sorted from blood. The V call is TRBV9, the J call TRBJ1-1; D uncertain. The TCR originated in a human donor in good health. CDR3 residues: CASSVVEGNTEAFF. The CDR3 region has the DNA TGTGCCAGCAGCGTAGTCGAGGGAAACACTGAAGCTTTCTTT.